A selection of T cell receptor beta chains follows, all from one sample in a study of cytomegalovirus exposure and HLA in healthy donors. Here immunoSEQ multiplex PCR was the method, and the copy in TCRdb shows in-frame clones only, minus some. Here the sample spans 100,000 to 150,000 clones, around 73% being singletons. The material sequenced was PBMCs. These receptors all come from a female donor in good health and CMV-seronegative. CDR3s include the opening cysteine and the closing phenylalanine or tryptophan. The order of the fields is clone size, J gene, V gene, CDR3 protein. Rows may omit the clone size; those that give it use once, few, many or a size class.

>NA|TRBJ1-1|TRBV7-8
CASSFEAYTEAFF
>NA|TRBJ2-2|TRBV11-2
CASRSGQGRELFF
>NA|TRBJ1-1|TRBV18
CASSPGANTEAFF
>NA|TRBJ2-1|TRBV4-1
CASSQAPLADRQKFF
>few|TRBJ2-3|TRBV4-3
CASSQVASYTDTQYF
>NA|TRBJ2-7|TRBV5-6
CASSQPEGYSSYEQYF
>once|TRBJ1-4|TRBV18
CASSPDRNEKLFF
>NA|TRBJ1-1|TRBV4-2
CASSQAGGGGTEAFF
>NA|TRBJ2-5|TRBV28
CASSLWDSLGQETQYF
>NA|TRBJ2-1|TRBV15
CATSRPRTSGTAYNEQFF
>NA|TRBJ2-1|TRBV5-1
CASSLVGDSYNEQFF
>NA|TRBJ2-7|TRBV27
CASTPSSGPLSYEQYF
>NA|TRBJ2-1|TRBV5-1
CASSSSSVNEQFF
>NA|TRBJ1-5|TRBV7-8
CASSLAYRGQDQPQHF
>many|TRBJ2-3|TRBV6-4
CASSDSTSGSRTDTQYF
>few|TRBJ2-1|TRBV2
CASTLTQNEQFF
>NA|TRBJ2-7|TRBV2
CASRRPGGKKNYEQYF
>NA|TRBJ2-3|TRBV4-1
CASSQGYAGREGTDTQYF
>NA|TRBJ2-1|TRBV27
CASSYQGAYNEQFF
>NA|TRBJ2-1|TRBV27
CASSLGLAGGNEQFF
>NA|TRBJ1-2|TRBV19
CASSHLPGGYGYTF
>NA|TRBJ1-1|TRBV11-1
CASSGAPNTEAFF
>NA|TRBJ2-1|TRBV14
CASSHRNYNEQFF
>NA|TRBJ1-6|TRBV7-2
CASSLRTTGGSYNSPLHF
>few|TRBJ1-2|TRBV30
CAWSDSTGTGWENGYTF
>NA|TRBJ1-1|TRBV5-6
CASSQTGVGEAFF
>NA|TRBJ1-5|TRBV5-1
CASSLEEGSQPQHF
>NA|TRBJ2-5|TRBV5-6
CASSFAGETQYF
>NA|TRBJ2-3|TRBV4-2
CASSLGLPGDTQYF
>few|TRBJ1-3|TRBV9
CASSVGQIPNTIYF
>NA|TRBJ1-1|TRBV19
CARDRGNTEAFF
>NA|TRBJ2-1|TRBV10-3
CAITEYWEDNNEQFF
>NA|TRBJ2-7|TRBV4-3
CASSQDTAGKQAEQYF
>few|TRBJ2-7|TRBV5-4
CASSARTSGIYEQYF
>once|TRBJ1-2|TRBV28
CASSWGTGSNYGYTF
>NA|TRBJ1-2|TRBV7-6
CASSLWTGIDGYTF
>NA|TRBJ1-4|TRBV5-1
CASSLAPGAANEKLFF
>NA|TRBJ2-5|TRBV9
CASSVGLRKETQYF
>NA|TRBJ2-7|TRBV5-1
CASRSQGRNEQYF
>NA|TRBJ2-1|TRBV28
CASSFSGRDTYNEQFF
>NA|TRBJ1-2|TRBV7-2
CASSLGRAWDGYTF